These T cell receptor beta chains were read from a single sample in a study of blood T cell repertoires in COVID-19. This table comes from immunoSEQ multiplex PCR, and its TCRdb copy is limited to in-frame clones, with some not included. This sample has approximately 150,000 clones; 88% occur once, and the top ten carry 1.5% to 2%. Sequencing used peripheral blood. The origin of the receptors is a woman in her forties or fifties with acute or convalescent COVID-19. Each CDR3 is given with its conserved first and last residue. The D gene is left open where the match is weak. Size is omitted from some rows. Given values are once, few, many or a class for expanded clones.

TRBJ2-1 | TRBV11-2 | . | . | TGTGCCAGCAGCTTACGGGTTGAGCAGTTCTTC | CASSLRVEQFF
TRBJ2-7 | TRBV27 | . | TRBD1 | TGTGCCAGCAGTCGGGACAGGCCCATCGCGCGGCAGTACTTC | CASSRDRPIARQYF
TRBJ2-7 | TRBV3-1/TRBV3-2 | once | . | TGTGCCAGCAGCCAACAGGGAATCTCCTACGAGCAGTACTTC | CASSQQGISYEQYF
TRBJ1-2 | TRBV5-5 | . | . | TGTGCCAGCAGCTTTTCTGAGGGCTACACCTTC | CASSFSEGYTF
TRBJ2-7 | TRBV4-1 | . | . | TGCGCCAGCAGCCAAGCTTGGGCGTCTCAGTACGAGCAGTACTTC | CASSQAWASQYEQYF
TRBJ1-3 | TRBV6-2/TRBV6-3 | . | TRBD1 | TGTGCCAGCAGCCCTGGACAGGGGGCGTCTGGAAACACCATATATTTT | CASSPGQGASGNTIYF
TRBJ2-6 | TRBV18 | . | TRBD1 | TGTGCCAGCTCACCACCTTGGCAGGGGGCTACTGGGGCCAACGTCCTGACTTTC | CASSPPWQGATGANVLTF
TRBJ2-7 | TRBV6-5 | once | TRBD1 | TGTGCCAGCACCCCGGGACAGGGGGCTAGATACGAGCAGTACTTC | CASTPGQGARYEQYF
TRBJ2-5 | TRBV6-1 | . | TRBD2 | TGTGCCAGCAGTGAAGCCCCAGCGGGAGTAGAGACCCAGTACTTC | CASSEAPAGVETQYF
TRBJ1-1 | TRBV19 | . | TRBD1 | TGTGCCAGTAGGACAGGGAATAGGATGAACACTGAAGCTTTCTTT | CASRTGNRMNTEAFF
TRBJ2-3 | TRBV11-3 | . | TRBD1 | TGTGCCAGCAGGGCCGGGACAGGGTCTGATACGCAGTATTTT | CASRAGTGSDTQYF
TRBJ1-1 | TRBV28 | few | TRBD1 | TGTGCCAGCAGTTGGTGGACAGGGGGTCTTAACACTGAAGCTTTCTTT | CASSWWTGGLNTEAFF
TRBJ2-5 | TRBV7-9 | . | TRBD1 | TGTGCCAGCAGCTTAGTAGGGGGCGGGGAGACCCAGTACTTC | CASSLVGGGETQYF
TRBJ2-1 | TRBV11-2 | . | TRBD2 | TGTGCCAGCAGCCCCGACCCCTCGGCGGGAGTTCTAAATGAGCAGTTCTTC | CASSPDPSAGVLNEQFF
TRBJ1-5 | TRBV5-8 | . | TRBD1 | TGTGCCAGCAGCTTAGGACAGGGACGGGGCAATCAGCCCCAGCATTTT | CASSLGQGRGNQPQHF
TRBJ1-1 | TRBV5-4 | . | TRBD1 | TGTGCCAGCAGGGGACAGGCGAGCACTGAAGCTTTCTTT | CASRGQASTEAFF
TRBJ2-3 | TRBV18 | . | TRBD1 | TGTGCCAGCTCACCCTCCCCAGACAGGGCAGATACGCAGTATTTT | CASSPSPDRADTQYF
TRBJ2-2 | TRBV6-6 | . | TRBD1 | TGTGCCAGCAGTCCCAGGGGGCGGTACACCGGGGAGCTGTTTTTT | CASSPRGRYTGELFF
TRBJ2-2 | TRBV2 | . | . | TGTGCCAGCAGTGCCGGAGGCACCGGGGAGCTGTTTTTT | CASSAGGTGELFF
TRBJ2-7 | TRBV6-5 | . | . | TGTGCCAGCACCAGCCTTCAGGGGAATTCCAACGAGCAGTACTTC | CASTSLQGNSNEQYF
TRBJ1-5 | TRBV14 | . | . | TGTGCCAGCAGCGTGGTAGCCGGGCCCCAGCATTTT | CASSVVAGPQHF
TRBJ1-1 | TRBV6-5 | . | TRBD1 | TGTGCCAGCAGTTACGCCACAGGGGTGACTGAAGCTTTCTTT | CASSYATGVTEAFF
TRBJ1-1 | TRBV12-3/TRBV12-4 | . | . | TGTGCCAGCAGCGCCCGGGTTCGGGGAGCTTTCTTT | CASSARVRGAFF
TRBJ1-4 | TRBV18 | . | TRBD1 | TGTGCCAGCTCACCACCGGACAGGGGAAGTGAAAAACTGTTTTTT | CASSPPDRGSEKLFF
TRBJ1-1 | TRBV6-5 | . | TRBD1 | TGTGCCAGCAGTTCATCAGGGGGCTTCACTGAAGCTTTCTTT | CASSSSGGFTEAFF
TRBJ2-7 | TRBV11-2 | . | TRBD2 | TGTGCCAGCAGCCGGGTGACTAGCGGGAGGCCCGAGTTGTGGGAGCAGTACTTC | CASSRVTSGRPELWEQYF
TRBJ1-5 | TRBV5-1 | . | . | TGCGCCAGCAGCTTGGGAGGGGGGGGTTATCAGCCCCAGCATTTT | CASSLGGGGYQPQHF
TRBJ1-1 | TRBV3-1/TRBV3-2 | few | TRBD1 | TGTGCCAGCAGCTCAACAGGGGGACGTGGTGAAGCTTTCTTT | CASSSTGGRGEAFF
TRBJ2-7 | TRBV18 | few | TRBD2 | TGTGCCAGCTCACCGGCGGGAGGCCACTCCTACGAGCAGTACTTC | CASSPAGGHSYEQYF